Sequencing of this T cell receptor beta chain was carried out in a study of T cells in Graves' hyperthyroidism and ophthalmopathy. Researchers amplified the TCR beta CDR3 regions from RNA transcripts. Carried out on the TCR CDR3, a first-round RT-PCR used the HTBI primer set. Each CDR3 protein is one row after TCRdb ran MiXCR on the multiplex PCR reads. Found here are 600,000 to 850,000 distinct CDR3 sequences, roughly a sixth of them singletons; the top ten hold around 15%. Thyroid ultrasound and orbital computed tomography, with clinical symptoms and serum thyroxine and TRAb, informed diagnoses. Germline V gene lookup returns CDR1 MGHRA and CDR2 YSYEKL. Trimming shortened V by 1 base and J by 7 bases, and 10 bases separated the two germline ends. The CDR3 spans 14 residues.

V is TRBV4-1 and J is TRBJ1-4; no definite D call. The TCR sequence derives from a woman in her forties or fifties with Graves' hyperthyroidism that later progressed to Graves' ophthalmopathy. The sample taken for sequencing was blood. DNA for the CDR3: TGCGCCAGCAGCCAAGGCTCGGGTGCTGAAAAACTGTTTTTT. The encoded protein is CASSQGSGAEKLFF.